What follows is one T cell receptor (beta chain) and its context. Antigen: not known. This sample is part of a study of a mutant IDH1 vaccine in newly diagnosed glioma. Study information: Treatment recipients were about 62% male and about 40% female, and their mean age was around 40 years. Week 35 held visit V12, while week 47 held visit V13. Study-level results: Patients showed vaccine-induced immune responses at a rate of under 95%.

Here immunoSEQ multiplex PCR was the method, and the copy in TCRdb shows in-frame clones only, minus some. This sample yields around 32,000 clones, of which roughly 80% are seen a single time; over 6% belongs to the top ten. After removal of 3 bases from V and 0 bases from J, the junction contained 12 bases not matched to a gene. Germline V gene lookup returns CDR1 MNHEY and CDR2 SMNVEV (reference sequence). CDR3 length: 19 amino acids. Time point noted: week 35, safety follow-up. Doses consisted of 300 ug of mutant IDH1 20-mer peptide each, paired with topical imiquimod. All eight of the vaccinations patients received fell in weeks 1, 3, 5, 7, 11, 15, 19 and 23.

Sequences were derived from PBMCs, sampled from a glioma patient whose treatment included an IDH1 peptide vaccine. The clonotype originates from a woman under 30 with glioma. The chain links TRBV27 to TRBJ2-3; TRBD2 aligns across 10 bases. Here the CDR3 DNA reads TGTGCCAGCAGTTTTGTACTAGCGGGAAGTCGGGGGAGCACAGATACGCAGTATTTT. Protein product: CASSFVLAGSRGSTDTQYF.